This TCR beta chain was identified during a study of cytomegalovirus exposure and HLA in healthy donors (dated by TCRdb to the late 2010s). At the level of the whole study: According to a later analysis, the roughly 120 validation repertoires were produced on the same platform as the roughly 600 repertoires of the first cohort. The aim of the study was to test whether cataloging public T cell receptors could identify signatures of past pathogen exposure. A separate validation cohort of approximately 130 different subjects was used in addition to the 666-subject first cohort. The study combined high-throughput TCR immunosequencing, statistical association of individual TCRs with disease status, and machine learning to predict cytomegalovirus infection status. What the work shows at the level of the full study, not this receptor alone: The classifier was reported to diagnose cytomegalovirus status with high specificity and sensitivity in both the original and validation cohorts. According to the authors, the approach could potentially be generalized to other disease states and immunological phenotypes. Most TCR sequences were seen in very few donors, while some public TCRs were found in many individuals. A total of around 150 TCR beta chains were listed by the study as associated with cytomegalovirus. In vitro tests confirmed that a few of the cytomegalovirus-associated TCR beta chains recognize cytomegalovirus antigens. Of the cluster scores, roughly 95% were above 0 in a later analysis, which found that TCRs clustered in the first cohort also tended to co-occur in the roughly 130 validation repertoires. A later analysis lacked HLA typing for the validation cohort, so it scored co-occurrence in that cohort across all 110 or so repertoires.

Donors formed part of the validation cohort, which comprised 95 to 150 subjects and was distinct from the first cohort of under 800 subjects. As for this clone: What this receptor recognizes is not known. No per-base quality is available; no much larger clone lies one base away.

The protocol used for the library was the immunoSEQ multiplex PCR assay. On the study's bioinformatics: To diagnose cytomegalovirus status from the catalog of TCR beta chain sequences, a statistical classification framework was built. In its TCRdb copy, this immuneACCESS table keeps in-frame sequences only and misses some clones. Where compared with another copy, unresolved V genes explain less than half of these, and the others have no known cause. That table furnishes V, J and clone size, whereas the DNA furnished D and trimming. The sample table shows over 250,000 clones, and 87% are seen once. In total, the top ten clones hold approximately 1.2% of the sample. The V end loses 1 base and the J end loses 0 bases, and a stretch of 3 bases separates them. Sequences MNHNS (CDR1) and SASEGT (CDR2) are obtained from the germline V gene. The CDR3 covers 13 residues, taking in both the cysteine and the phenylalanine. Only the CDR3 portion is preserved as DNA: 39 bases, with reading frame beginning at the first base.

This clonotype was sampled from a woman aged 30 to 39 in good health and CMV-seropositive. The chain uses TRBV6-1 and TRBJ1-1, with the D gene too uncertain to name. The sequencing input was PBMCs. The CDR3 region: CASSEGLNTEAFF. The DNA sequence follows: TGTGCCAGCAGTGAAGGGTTGAACACTGAAGCTTTCTTT.